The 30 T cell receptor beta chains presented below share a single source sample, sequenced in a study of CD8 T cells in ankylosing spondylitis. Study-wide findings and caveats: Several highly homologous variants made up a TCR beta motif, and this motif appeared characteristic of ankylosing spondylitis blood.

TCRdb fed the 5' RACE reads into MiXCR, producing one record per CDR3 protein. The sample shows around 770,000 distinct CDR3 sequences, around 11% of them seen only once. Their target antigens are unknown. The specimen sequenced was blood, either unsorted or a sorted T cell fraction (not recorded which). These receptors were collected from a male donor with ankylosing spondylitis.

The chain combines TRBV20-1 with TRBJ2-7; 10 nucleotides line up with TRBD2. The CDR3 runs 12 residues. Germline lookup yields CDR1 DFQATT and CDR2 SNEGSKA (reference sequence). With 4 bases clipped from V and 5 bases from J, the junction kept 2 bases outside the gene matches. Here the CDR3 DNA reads TGCAGTGCTAATAGCGGGAGGCACGAGCAGTACTTC. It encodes CSANSGRHEQYF.

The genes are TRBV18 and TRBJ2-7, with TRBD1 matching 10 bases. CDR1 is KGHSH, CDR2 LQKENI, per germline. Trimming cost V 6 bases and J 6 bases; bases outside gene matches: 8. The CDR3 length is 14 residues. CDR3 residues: CASSLGQGVVEQYF. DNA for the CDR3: TGTGCCAGCTCCCTAGGACAGGGGGTAGTCGAGCAGTACTTC.

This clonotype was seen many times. CDR3 protein: CASSEGFMNTEAFF. CDR3 coding DNA: TGTGCCAGCAGTGAGGGGTTCATGAACACTGAAGCTTTCTTT. V usage is TRBV25-1 and J usage is TRBJ1-1, with D uncertain. Trimming stripped 3 bases from V and 0 bases from J, with 8 bases between. The V gene's germline CDR1 is MGHDK and CDR2 SYGVNS. This CDR3 spans 14 amino acids. The complete variable domain, with remaining parts taken from reference TRBV25-1 and TRBJ1-1, reads EADIYQTPRYLVIGTGKKITLECSQTMGHDKMYWYQQDPGMELHLIHYSYGVNSTEKGDLSSESTVSRIRTEHFPLTLESARPSHTSQYLCASSEGFMNTEAFFGQGTRLTVV.

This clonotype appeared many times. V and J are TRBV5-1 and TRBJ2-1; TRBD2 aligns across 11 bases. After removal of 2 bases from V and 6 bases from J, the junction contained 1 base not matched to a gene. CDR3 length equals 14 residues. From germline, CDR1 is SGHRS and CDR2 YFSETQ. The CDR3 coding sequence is TGCGCCAGCAGCTTCGGGACTAGCGGCAATGAGCAGTTCTTC. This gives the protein CASSFGTSGNEQFF.

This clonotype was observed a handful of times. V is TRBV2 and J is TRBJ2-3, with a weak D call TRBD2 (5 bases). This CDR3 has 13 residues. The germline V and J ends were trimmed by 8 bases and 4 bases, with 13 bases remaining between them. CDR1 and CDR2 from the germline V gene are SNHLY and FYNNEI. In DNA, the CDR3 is TGTGCCAGCGCCTCGGGATCTCCAGATACGCAGTATTTT. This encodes CASASGSPDTQYF.

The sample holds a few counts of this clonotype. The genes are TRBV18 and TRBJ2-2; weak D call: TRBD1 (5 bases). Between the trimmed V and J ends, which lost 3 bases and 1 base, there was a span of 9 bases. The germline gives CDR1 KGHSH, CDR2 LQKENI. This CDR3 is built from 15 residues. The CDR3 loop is CASSPRQLNTGELFF. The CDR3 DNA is TGTGCCAGCTCACCGAGACAGCTGAACACCGGGGAGCTGTTTTTT.

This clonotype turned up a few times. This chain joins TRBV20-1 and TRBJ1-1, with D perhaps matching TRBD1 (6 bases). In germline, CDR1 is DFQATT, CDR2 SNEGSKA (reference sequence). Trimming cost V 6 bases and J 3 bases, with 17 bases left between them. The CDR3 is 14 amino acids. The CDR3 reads CSAPSSQGYTEAFF. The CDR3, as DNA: TGCAGTGCCCCTAGCTCGCAGGGGTACACTGAAGCTTTCTTT.

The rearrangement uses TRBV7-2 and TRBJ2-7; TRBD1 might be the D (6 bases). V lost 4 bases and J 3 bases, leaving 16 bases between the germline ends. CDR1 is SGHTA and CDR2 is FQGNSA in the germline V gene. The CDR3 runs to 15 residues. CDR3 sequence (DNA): TGTGCCAGCAGCTCCCCCAGAAGAGGGGGCTACGAGCAGTACTTC. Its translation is CASSSPRRGGYEQYF.

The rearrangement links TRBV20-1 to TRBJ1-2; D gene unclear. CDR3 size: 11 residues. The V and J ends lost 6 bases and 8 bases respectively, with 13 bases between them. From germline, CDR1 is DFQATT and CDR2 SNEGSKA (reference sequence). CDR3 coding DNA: TGCAGTGCCCCGGACGATCGAGGCTACACCTTC. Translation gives CSAPDDRGYTF.

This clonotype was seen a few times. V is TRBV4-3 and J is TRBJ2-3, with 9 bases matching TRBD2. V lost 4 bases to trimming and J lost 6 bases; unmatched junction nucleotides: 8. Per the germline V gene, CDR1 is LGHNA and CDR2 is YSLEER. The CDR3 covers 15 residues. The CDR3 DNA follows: TGCGCCAGCAGCCCCTGGGCTAGCGGGACGGATACGCAGTATTTT. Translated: CASSPWASGTDTQYF.

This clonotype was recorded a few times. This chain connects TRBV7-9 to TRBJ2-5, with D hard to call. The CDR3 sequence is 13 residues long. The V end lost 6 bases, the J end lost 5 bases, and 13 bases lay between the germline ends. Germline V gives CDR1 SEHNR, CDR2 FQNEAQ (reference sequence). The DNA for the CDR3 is TGTGCCAGCAGATACCTCCACGAGGAGACCCAGTACTTC. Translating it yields CASRYLHEETQYF.

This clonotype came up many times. This CDR3 reads CAISSSGQETQYF. In nucleotides, the CDR3 is TGTGCCATCAGTTCTAGCGGTCAAGAGACCCAGTACTTC. V and J are TRBV10-3 and TRBJ2-5, with 7 bases that match TRBD2. Germline V gene lookup returns CDR1 ENHRY and CDR2 SYGVKD. The V and J ends lost 5 bases and 2 bases, in that order; junction bases with no gene match: 2. This CDR3 spans 13 amino acids.

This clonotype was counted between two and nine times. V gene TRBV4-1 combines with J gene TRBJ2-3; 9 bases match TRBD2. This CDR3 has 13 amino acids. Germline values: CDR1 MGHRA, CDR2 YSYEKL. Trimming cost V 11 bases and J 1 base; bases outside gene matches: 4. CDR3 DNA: TGCGCCTCGGGCGGGAGGGGCACAGATACGCAGTATTTT. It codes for CASGGRGTDTQYF.

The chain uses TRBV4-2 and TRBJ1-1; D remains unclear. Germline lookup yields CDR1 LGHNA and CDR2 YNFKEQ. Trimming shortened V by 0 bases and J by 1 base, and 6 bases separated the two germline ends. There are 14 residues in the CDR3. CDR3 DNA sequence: TGTGCCAGCAGCCAAGAAGGCTGGAACACTGAAGCTTTCTTT. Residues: CASSQEGWNTEAFF.

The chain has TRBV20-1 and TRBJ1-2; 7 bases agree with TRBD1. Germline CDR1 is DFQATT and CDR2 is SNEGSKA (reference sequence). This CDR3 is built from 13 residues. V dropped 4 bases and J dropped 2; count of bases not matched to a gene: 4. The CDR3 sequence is CSANRGNNYGYTF. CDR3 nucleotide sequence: TGCAGTGCTAACAGGGGAAACAACTATGGCTACACCTTC.

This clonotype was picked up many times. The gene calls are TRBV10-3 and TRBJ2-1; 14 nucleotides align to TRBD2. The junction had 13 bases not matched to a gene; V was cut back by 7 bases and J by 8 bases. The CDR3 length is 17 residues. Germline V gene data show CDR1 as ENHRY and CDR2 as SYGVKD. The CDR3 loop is CAIMGTSGGYGVDEQFF. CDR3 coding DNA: TGTGCCATCATGGGGACTAGCGGGGGTTACGGGGTGGATGAGCAGTTCTTC.

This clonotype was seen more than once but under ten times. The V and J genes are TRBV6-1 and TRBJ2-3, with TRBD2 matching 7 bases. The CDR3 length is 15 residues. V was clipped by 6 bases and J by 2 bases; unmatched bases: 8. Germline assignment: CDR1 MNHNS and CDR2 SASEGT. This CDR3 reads CASRRPSGPTDTQYF. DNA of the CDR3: TGTGCCAGCAGAAGGCCTAGCGGACCCACAGATACGCAGTATTTT.

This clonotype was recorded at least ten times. The CDR3 protein is CSARLAGVNEQFF. The CDR3 DNA is TGCAGTGCTAGACTAGCGGGAGTAAATGAGCAGTTCTTC. The chain recombines TRBV20-1 with TRBJ2-1; the match to TRBD2 covers 10 bases. J gave up 7 bases and V 2 bases, and 2 bases lay outside the gene matches. Per the germline V gene, CDR1 is DFQATT and CDR2 is SNEGSKA (reference sequence). The CDR3 is 13 amino acids.

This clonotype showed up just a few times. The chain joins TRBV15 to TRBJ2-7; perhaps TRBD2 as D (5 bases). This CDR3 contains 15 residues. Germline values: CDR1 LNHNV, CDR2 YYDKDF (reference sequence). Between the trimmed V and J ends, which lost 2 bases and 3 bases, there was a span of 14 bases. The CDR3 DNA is TGTGCCACCAGCAGATCACCCGGGAAACGCTACGAGCAGTACTTC. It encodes CATSRSPGKRYEQYF.

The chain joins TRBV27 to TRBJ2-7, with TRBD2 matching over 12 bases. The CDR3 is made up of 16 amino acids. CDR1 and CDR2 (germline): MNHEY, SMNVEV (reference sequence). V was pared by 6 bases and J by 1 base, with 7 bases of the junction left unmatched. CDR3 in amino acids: CASRGLAGLRSYEQYF. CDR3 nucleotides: TGTGCCAGCAGAGGACTAGCGGGGCTACGGTCCTACGAGCAGTACTTC.

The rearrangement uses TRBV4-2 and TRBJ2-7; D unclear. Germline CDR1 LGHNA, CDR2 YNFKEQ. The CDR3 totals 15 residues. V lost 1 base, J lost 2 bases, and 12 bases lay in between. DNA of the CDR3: TGTGCCAGCAGCCAAGGGACGTCGGATACCTACGAGCAGTACTTC. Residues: CASSQGTSDTYEQYF.

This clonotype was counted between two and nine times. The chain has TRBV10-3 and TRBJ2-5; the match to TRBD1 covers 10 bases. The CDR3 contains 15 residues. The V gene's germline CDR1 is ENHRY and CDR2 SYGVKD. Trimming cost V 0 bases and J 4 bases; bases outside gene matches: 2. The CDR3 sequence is CAISESRDRGETQYF. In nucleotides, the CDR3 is TGTGCCATCAGTGAGTCTAGGGACAGGGGAGAGACCCAGTACTTC.

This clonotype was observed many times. The CDR3: CASSPIRGYGYTF. The CDR3 region has the DNA TGCGCCAGCAGCCCTATTAGGGGCTATGGCTACACCTTC. This chain joins TRBV4-1 and TRBJ1-2; a weak D match, TRBD1 (5 bases). Germline-derived CDR1 and CDR2 are MGHRA and YSYEKL. This CDR3 is built from 13 residues. Trimming removed 4 bases from V and 4 bases from J, with 10 bases in between.

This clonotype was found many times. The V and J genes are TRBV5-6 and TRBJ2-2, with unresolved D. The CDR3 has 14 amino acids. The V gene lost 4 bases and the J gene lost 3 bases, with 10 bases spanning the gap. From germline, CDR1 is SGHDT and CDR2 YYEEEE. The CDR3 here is CASSDDGYTGELFF. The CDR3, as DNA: TGTGCCAGCAGCGACGACGGGTACACCGGGGAGCTGTTTTTT. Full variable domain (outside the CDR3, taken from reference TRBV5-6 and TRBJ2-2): DAGVTQSPTHLIKTRGQQVTLRCSPKSGHDTVSWYQQALGQGPQFIFQYYEEEERQRGNFPDRFSGHQFPNYSSELNVNALLLGDSALYLCASSDDGYTGELFFGEGSRLTVL.

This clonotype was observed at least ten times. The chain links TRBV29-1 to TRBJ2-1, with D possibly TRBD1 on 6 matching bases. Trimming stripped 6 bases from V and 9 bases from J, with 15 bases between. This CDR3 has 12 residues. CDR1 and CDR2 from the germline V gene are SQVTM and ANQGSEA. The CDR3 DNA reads TGCAGCGTCGCCCGACAGGCAGGTGAGCAGTTCTTC. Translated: CSVARQAGEQFF.

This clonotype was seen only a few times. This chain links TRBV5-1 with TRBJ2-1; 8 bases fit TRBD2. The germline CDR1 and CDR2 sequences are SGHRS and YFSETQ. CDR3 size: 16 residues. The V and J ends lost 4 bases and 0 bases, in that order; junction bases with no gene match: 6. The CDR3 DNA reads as TGCGCCAGCAGCGCTACTAGCGGAGGCTCCTACAATGAGCAGTTCTTC. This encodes CASSATSGGSYNEQFF.

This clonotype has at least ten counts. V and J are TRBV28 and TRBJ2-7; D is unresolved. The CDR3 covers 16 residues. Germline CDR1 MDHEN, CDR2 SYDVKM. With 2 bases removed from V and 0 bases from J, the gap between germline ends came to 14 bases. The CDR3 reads CASSLRPSQTSYEQYF. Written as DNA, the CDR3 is TGTGCCAGCAGTTTACGGCCGTCCCAAACCTCCTACGAGCAGTACTTC.

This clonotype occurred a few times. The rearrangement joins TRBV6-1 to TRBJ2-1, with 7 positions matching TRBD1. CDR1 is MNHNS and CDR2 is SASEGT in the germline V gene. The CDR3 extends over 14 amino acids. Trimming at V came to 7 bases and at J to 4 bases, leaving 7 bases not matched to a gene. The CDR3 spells CASIEDRNYNEQFF. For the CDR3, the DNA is TGTGCCAGCATAGAGGACAGGAATTACAATGAGCAGTTCTTC.

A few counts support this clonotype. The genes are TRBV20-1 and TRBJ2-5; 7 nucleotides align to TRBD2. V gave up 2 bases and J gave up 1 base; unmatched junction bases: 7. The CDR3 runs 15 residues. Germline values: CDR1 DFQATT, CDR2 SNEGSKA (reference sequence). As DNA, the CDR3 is TGCAGTGCTAGACGGGCTAGCGGAACCCAAGAGACCCAGTACTTC. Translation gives CSARRASGTQETQYF.

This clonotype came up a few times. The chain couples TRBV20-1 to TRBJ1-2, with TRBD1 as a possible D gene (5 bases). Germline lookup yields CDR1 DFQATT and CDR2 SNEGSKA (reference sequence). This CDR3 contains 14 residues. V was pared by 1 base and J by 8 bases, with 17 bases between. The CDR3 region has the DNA TGCAGTGCTAGAGTAGGGACGAGCTTAGGAGGCTACACCTTC. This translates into CSARVGTSLGGYTF.